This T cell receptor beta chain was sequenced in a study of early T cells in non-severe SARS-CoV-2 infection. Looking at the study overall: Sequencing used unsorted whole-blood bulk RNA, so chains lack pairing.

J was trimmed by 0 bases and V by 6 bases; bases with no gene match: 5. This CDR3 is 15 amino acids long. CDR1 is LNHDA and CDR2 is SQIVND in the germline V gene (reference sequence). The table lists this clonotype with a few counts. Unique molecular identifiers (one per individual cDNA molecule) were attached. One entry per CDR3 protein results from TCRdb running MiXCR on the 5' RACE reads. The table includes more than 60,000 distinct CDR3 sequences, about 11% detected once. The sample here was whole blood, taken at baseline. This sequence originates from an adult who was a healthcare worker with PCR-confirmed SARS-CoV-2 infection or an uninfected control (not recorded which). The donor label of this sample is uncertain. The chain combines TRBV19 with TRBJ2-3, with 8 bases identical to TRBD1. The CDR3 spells CASRLTGVSTDTQYF. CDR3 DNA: TGTGCCAGTAGGCTGACAGGGGTTAGCACAGATACGCAGTATTTT.